The next 26 T cell receptor beta chains were all read from a single sample in a study of T cells in Graves' hyperthyroidism and ophthalmopathy. TCR beta CDR3 sequences were amplified from RNA transcripts. HTBI primers were used for first-round RT-PCR of the TCR CDR3. TCRdb itself ran the multiplex PCR reads through MiXCR, one entry per CDR3 protein. Among about 480,000 distinct CDR3 sequences listed, around an eighth were seen once. Sequenced sample: blood. These receptors were collected from a woman aged 18 to 35 with Graves' hyperthyroidism.

This clonotype was seen many times. This chain links TRBV30 with TRBJ2-1, with 8 bases fitting TRBD1. Germline V gene sequence: CDR1 GTSNPN, CDR2 SVGIG (reference sequence). V shed 3 bases and J 6 bases; nucleotides not matched to a gene: 4. This CDR3 comprises 13 residues. CDR3 residues: CAWSGTGLNEQFF. CDR3 sequence (DNA): TGTGCCTGGAGCGGGACAGGTCTCAATGAGCAGTTCTTC.

Details on this clonotype: This may come from a read error, since a much larger clone is one base off. The CDR3 nucleotides read TGTGCCAGCAGTTTTACGGGAGGGCCCTACGAGCAGTGCTTC. Amino acid sequence: CASSFTGGPYEQCF. The chain couples TRBV12-3 or TRBV12-4 to TRBJ2-7; 8 bases match TRBD2. The CDR3 totals 14 residues.

The table lists this clonotype with many counts. The chain joins TRBV5-1 to TRBJ2-1, with D perhaps assigned TRBD1 or TRBD2 (5 bases each). The CDR3 extends over 15 amino acids. With 4 bases removed from V and 7 bases from J, the gap between germline ends came to 18 bases. The germline CDR1 and CDR2 sequences are SGHRS and YFSETQ. DNA for the CDR3: TGCGCCAGCAGCCCCGTTGCCACCAGGGAGAATGAGCAGTTCTTC. It codes for CASSPVATRENEQFF.

The gene calls are TRBV15 and TRBJ1-3; no clear D gene. CDR3 length equals 12 residues. V gave up 5 bases and J gave up 6 bases, with 8 bases separating them. Germline V gene sequence: CDR1 LNHNV, CDR2 YYDKDF (reference sequence). The CDR3, as DNA: TGTGCCACCAGCGCCGTATCAAACACCATATATTTT. This translates into CATSAVSNTIYF.

Of note for this clonotype: Since a much larger clone is just one base distant, this may be a read error. This chain links TRBV20-1 with TRBJ1-5; perhaps TRBD1 as D (5 bases). Looked up from germline, CDR1 is DFQATT and CDR2 is SNEGSKA (reference sequence). This CDR3 is 12 amino acids long. The CDR3 nucleotides are TGCGGTGCTATTGACGGCCAGGGACCCCAGCATTTT. Translation gives CGAIDGQGPQHF.

Comments on this clonotype: This may arise from a read error, as a much more abundant clone is one base away. The rearrangement joins TRBV5-1 to TRBJ2-1; perhaps TRBD2 as D (5 bases). The V gene's germline CDR1 is SGHRS and CDR2 YFSETQ. There are 14 residues in the CDR3. This CDR3 reads CASSPVGRSDEQSF. CDR3 in DNA: TGCGCCAGCAGCCCGGTTGGGAGAAGCGATGAGCAGTCCTTC.

This clonotype was detected many times. The chain combines TRBV6-1 with TRBJ2-7; 10 bases are a match to TRBD1. Germline V gene data show CDR1 as MNHNS and CDR2 as SASEGT. CDR3 length: 14 residues. The V gene end was trimmed by 6 bases and the J gene end by 0 bases; junction bases not matched to a gene: 2. The CDR3 sequence: CASRTGGGSYEQYF. In DNA form, the CDR3 reads TGTGCCAGCAGGACAGGGGGCGGCTCCTACGAGCAGTACTTC.

The chain combines TRBV12-3 or TRBV12-4 with TRBJ2-1; 10 bases align to TRBD2. CDR3 length: 15 amino acids. Trimming removed 6 bases from V and 7 bases from J; junction bases left unmatched: 9. CDR3 residues: CASSKTSGNRNEQFF. CDR3 DNA: TGTGCCAGCAGCAAAACTAGCGGGAATCGGAATGAGCAGTTCTTC.

The V call is TRBV20-1, the J call TRBJ1-2, with 7 positions matching TRBD1. This CDR3 has 16 residues. Trimming at V came to 5 bases and at J to 4 bases, leaving 16 bases not matched to a gene. In germline, CDR1 is DFQATT, CDR2 SNEGSKA (reference sequence). The CDR3 region has the DNA TGCAGTGCTGTGCCATTCGGACAGGACAGCTTCTATGGCTACACCTTC. Translated: CSAVPFGQDSFYGYTF.

The sample holds many counts of this clonotype. The chain couples TRBV14 to TRBJ2-5, with D hard to call. The CDR3 contains 14 residues. Between the trimmed V and J ends, which lost 3 bases and 0 bases, there was a span of 8 bases. Germline values: CDR1 SGHDN, CDR2 FVKESK. The CDR3 nucleotides are TGTGCCAGCAGCCATGTGGGCTACCAAGAGACCCAGTACTTC. It yields the protein CASSHVGYQETQYF.

This clonotype was detected a few times. The chain is built from TRBV30 and TRBJ2-3, with 13 positions matching TRBD2. The J segment lost 3 bases and the V segment lost 4 bases, leaving 4 bases of the junction unmatched. CDR3 length: 15 amino acids. The germline V gene has CDR1 GTSNPN and CDR2 SVGIG (reference sequence). CDR3 bases: TGTGCCTGGACACTAGCGGGAGGGGGGACAGATACGCAGTATTTT. Translating it yields CAWTLAGGGTDTQYF.

This clonotype was counted only a few times. This chain joins TRBV6-1 and TRBJ2-2; 9 bases match TRBD2. The trim removed 5 bases at V and 6 bases at J, leaving 4 bases unmatched. The CDR3 has 14 amino acids. From germline, CDR1 is MNHNS and CDR2 SASEGT. CDR3 amino acids: CASSLAGVPGELFF. The CDR3 nucleotides read TGTGCCAGCAGTTTAGCGGGAGTCCCCGGGGAGCTGTTTTTT.

At least ten counts were recorded for this clonotype. V and J are TRBV3-1 and TRBJ1-4; D gene unclear. Trimming removed 1 base at V and 10 bases at J, with 16 bases between. From germline, CDR1 is LGHDT and CDR2 YNNKEL (reference sequence). CDR3 length equals 15 residues. CDR3 in DNA: TGTGCCAGCAGCCAAGGAGGGCAGGTTAGAGGAAAACTGTTTTTT. This codes for CASSQGGQVRGKLFF.

The chain carries TRBV4-1 and TRBJ2-5; 8 positions agree with TRBD1. Germline assignment: CDR1 MGHRA and CDR2 YSYEKL. The J segment lost 5 bases and the V segment lost 4 bases, leaving 9 bases of the junction unmatched. The CDR3 extends over 15 amino acids. This CDR3 reads CASSRHSNRGETQYF. As DNA, the CDR3 is TGCGCCAGCAGCCGCCACAGTAACAGGGGGGAGACCCAGTACTTC.

The genes are TRBV6-1 and TRBJ2-1, with 11 nucleotides matching TRBD2. J gave up 12 bases and V 7 bases, and 17 bases lay outside the gene matches. The CDR3 has 16 residues. Germline V CDR1 and CDR2: MNHNS, SASEGT. The CDR3 DNA reads as TGTGCCAGCACCGCCCGTAGCGGGAGGGCCTACAGTGGGCAGTTCTTC. Translation: CASTARSGRAYSGQFF.

This clonotype was seen ten or more times. The chain combines TRBV27 with TRBJ1-1, with D perhaps TRBD1 (6 bases). From germline, CDR1 is MNHEY and CDR2 SMNVEV (reference sequence). The CDR3 runs 13 residues. V gave up 3 bases and J gave up 11 bases, with 16 bases separating them. The CDR3 sequence: CASSLRGTPGAFF. The CDR3, as DNA: TGTGCCAGCAGTTTGAGGGGGACCCCTGGCGCTTTCTTT.

V is TRBV5-5 and J is TRBJ2-1, with 10 positions matching TRBD2. CDR3 length: 16 residues. Germline assignment: CDR1 SGHKS and CDR2 YYEKEE (reference sequence). The V and J ends lost 5 bases and 5 bases, in that order; junction bases with no gene match: 10. CDR3 nucleotides: TGTGCCAGCAGTACTGGGAGCGGGAGGGTCCACAATGAGCAGTTCTTC. Amino acid sequence: CASSTGSGRVHNEQFF.

This clonotype showed up many times. V is TRBV6-5 and J is TRBJ1-2; D is perhaps TRBD1 (6 bases). V dropped 0 bases and J dropped 5 bases, with 10 bases sitting between them. There are 14 residues in the CDR3. CDR1 and CDR2 from the germline V gene are MNHEY and SVGAGI. The chain's CDR3 is CASSYSLGTYGYTF. DNA for the CDR3: TGTGCCAGCAGTTACTCCTTGGGGACATATGGCTACACCTTC.

This clonotype appeared a few times. The rearrangement links TRBV20-1 to TRBJ2-1; TRBD2 matches at 8 bases. J lost 3 bases, V lost 3 bases, and 10 bases had no gene match. The CDR3 runs 16 residues. Germline CDR1 DFQATT, CDR2 SNEGSKA (reference sequence). DNA for the CDR3: TGCAGTGCTAGCCCCACGAGCGGGAGAATCTACAATGAGCAGTTCTTC. This sequence encodes CSASPTSGRIYNEQFF.

In its sample, this clonotype was seen many times. The chain is built from TRBV3-1 and TRBJ2-2; D is uncertain. Trimming stripped 2 bases from V and 2 bases from J, with 9 bases between. Germline CDR1 LGHDT, CDR2 YNNKEL (reference sequence). The CDR3 contains 15 residues. The DNA of the CDR3 is TGTGCCAGCAGCCAAATTACGGTAAACACCGGGGAGCTGTTTTTT. Its protein is CASSQITVNTGELFF.

This clonotype was seen at least ten times. The rearrangement links TRBV12-3 or TRBV12-4 to TRBJ2-5; D is uncertain. V was clipped by 3 bases and J by 3 bases, with 8 bases between them. The CDR3 has 13 amino acids. In nucleotides, the CDR3 is TGTGCCAGCAGTTTTGTTTTAAAAGAGACCCAGTACTTC. This codes for CASSFVLKETQYF.

The J gene is TRBJ2-2, the V gene TRBV7-2, with 7 positions matching TRBD2. Germline lookup yields CDR1 SGHTA and CDR2 FQGNSA. There are 17 residues in the CDR3. The V and J ends lost 5 bases and 7 bases, in that order; junction bases with no gene match: 16. This chain's CDR3 is CASSRSGGGRSVGELFF. The CDR3 DNA follows: TGTGCCAGCAGCCGTAGCGGAGGCGGGAGATCGGTCGGGGAGCTGTTTTTT.

This clonotype was observed at least ten times. This chain joins TRBV24-1 and TRBJ1-1; D possibly corresponds to TRBD1 (6 bases). Germline V CDR1 and CDR2: KGHDR, SFDVKD. The CDR3 contains 13 residues. V lost 8 bases and J lost 5, with 14 bases in between. The CDR3 is CATTRAGETEAFF. In DNA form, the CDR3 reads TGTGCCACCACTCGGGCAGGGGAGACTGAAGCTTTCTTT.

The V gene is TRBV29-1, the J gene TRBJ2-2; TRBD1 matches 8 bases. The CDR3 has 15 residues. V was pared by 6 bases and J by 3 bases, with 9 bases of the junction left unmatched. The germline gives CDR1 SQVTM, CDR2 ANQGSEA. CDR3 nucleotide sequence: TGCAGCGTGAGGGACAGGCAAAGGGACACCGGGGAGCTGTTTTTT. The encoded protein is CSVRDRQRDTGELFF.

Many counts were recorded for this clonotype. The gene calls are TRBV10-3 and TRBJ1-2, with TRBD1 identical over 7 bases. Germline V CDR1 and CDR2: ENHRY, SYGVKD. This CDR3 is built from 17 residues. V lost 6 bases and J lost 1; bases outside the gene matches: 14. The CDR3 loop is CAISRQTGTGDNYGYTF. Written as DNA, the CDR3 is TGTGCCATCAGCCGACAGACAGGGACGGGGGATAACTATGGCTACACCTTC.

This clonotype occurred a few times. The V call is TRBV14, the J call TRBJ2-2; D could derive from TRBD1 or TRBD2 (5 bases each). V lost 6 bases, J lost 6 bases, and 11 bases lay in between. The CDR3 consists of 13 residues. Germline V CDR1 and CDR2: SGHDN, FVKESK. CDR3 DNA sequence: TGTGCCAGCAGAAACCAGGGAGCCGGGGAGCTGTTTTTT. Translating it yields CASRNQGAGELFF. Full variable domain (rest looked up from reference TRBV14 and TRBJ2-2): EAGVTQFPSHSVIEKGQTVTLRCDPISGHDNLYWYRRVMGKEIKFLLHFVKESKQDESGMPNNRFLAERTGGTYSTLKVQPAELEDSGVYFCASRNQGAGELFFGEGSRLTVL.